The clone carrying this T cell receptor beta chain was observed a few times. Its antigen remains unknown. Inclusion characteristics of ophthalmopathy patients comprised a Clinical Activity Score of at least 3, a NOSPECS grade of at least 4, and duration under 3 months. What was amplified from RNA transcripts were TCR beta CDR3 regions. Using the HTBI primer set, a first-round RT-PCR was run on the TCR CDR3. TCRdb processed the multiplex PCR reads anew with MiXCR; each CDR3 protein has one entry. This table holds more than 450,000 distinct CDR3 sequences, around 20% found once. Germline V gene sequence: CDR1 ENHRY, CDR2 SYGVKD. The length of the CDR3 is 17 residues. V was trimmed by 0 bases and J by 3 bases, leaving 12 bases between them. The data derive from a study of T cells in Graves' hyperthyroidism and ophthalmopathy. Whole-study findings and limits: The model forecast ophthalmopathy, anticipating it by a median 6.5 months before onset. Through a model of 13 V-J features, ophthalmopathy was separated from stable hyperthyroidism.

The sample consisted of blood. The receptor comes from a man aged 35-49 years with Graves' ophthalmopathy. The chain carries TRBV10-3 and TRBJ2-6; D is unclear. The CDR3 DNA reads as TGTGCCATCAGTGAGTCGGGCCCGCCTGTTGGGGCCAACGTCCTGACTTTC. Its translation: CAISESGPPVGANVLTF.